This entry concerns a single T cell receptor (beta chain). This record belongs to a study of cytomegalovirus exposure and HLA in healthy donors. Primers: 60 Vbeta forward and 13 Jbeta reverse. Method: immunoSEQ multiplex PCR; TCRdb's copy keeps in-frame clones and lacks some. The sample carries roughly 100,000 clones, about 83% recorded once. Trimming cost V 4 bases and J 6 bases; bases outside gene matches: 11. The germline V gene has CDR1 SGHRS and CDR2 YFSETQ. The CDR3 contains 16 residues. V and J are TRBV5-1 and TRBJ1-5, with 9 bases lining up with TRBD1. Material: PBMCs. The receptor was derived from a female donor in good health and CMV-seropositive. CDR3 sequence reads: CASSRDPGQGTQPQHF. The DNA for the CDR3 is TGCGCCAGCAGCCGGGACCCGGGACAGGGCACTCAGCCCCAGCATTTT.